Each of the 5 T cell receptor beta chains below was sequenced from the same sample in a study of T cells in Graves' hyperthyroidism and ophthalmopathy. RNA transcripts gave rise to amplified TCR beta CDR3 regions. TCR CDR3 underwent first-round RT-PCR with the HTBI primer set. One entry per CDR3 protein, called by TCRdb with MiXCR from the multiplex PCR reads. The table includes a few hundred thousand distinct CDR3 sequences, around 20% detected once. Sequenced sample: blood. Source of these receptors: a man between 18 and 29 years old with Graves' hyperthyroidism.

In its sample, this clonotype was seen many times. The gene calls are TRBV4-1 and TRBJ2-6, with a tentative D call TRBD2 (5 bases). CDR3 length: 18 residues. Germline values: CDR1 MGHRA, CDR2 YSYEKL. The V and J ends lost 6 bases and 0 bases respectively, with 18 bases between them. The CDR3 protein is CASSYPSRARSGANVLTF. The CDR3 nucleotides are TGCGCCAGCAGTTACCCTTCGAGGGCGCGCTCTGGGGCCAACGTCCTGACTTTC.

This clonotype was observed a handful of times. The genes are TRBV11-2 and TRBJ2-7, with 7 nucleotides matching TRBD2. Germline lookup yields CDR1 SGHAT and CDR2 FQNNGV. With V trimmed by 2 bases and J by 4 bases, 8 bases remained unmatched. This CDR3 is 15 amino acids long. Here the CDR3 reads CASSLMGTGGYEQYF. The CDR3 nucleotides are TGTGCCAGCAGCTTAATGGGGACGGGGGGTTACGAGCAGTACTTC. Combining the CDR3 with reference TRBV11-2 and TRBJ2-7 gives the whole variable domain EAGVAQSPRYKIIEKRQSVAFWCNPISGHATLYWYQQILGQGPKLLIQFQNNGVVDDSQLPKDRFSAERLKGVDSTLKIQPAKLEDSAVYLCASSLMGTGGYEQYFGPGTRLTVT.

This clonotype has at least ten counts. The V gene is TRBV20-1, the J gene TRBJ1-2; a weak D match, TRBD1 (5 bases). Per the germline V gene, CDR1 is DFQATT and CDR2 is SNEGSKA (reference sequence). The CDR3 covers 14 residues. Trimming cost V 4 bases and J 4 bases, with 16 bases left between them. CDR3 loop: CSATLGAVGYGYTF. The CDR3 DNA is TGCAGTGCTACCCTCGGGGCGGTTGGCTATGGCTACACCTTC.

The chain joins TRBV13 to TRBJ2-2; no definite D call. V was shortened by 3 bases and J by 5 bases, with 16 bases between the two germline ends. Per germline, CDR1 PRHDT and CDR2 FYEKMQ (reference sequence). The CDR3 runs to 16 residues. The CDR3 region has the DNA TGTGCCAGCAGCTTCGGGTCCTATGGGAAAACCGGGGAGCTGTTTTTT. It codes for CASSFGSYGKTGELFF.

This clonotype was seen a few times. The chain combines TRBV9 with TRBJ2-5; possibly TRBD1 or TRBD2 for D (5 bases each). Germline CDR1 reads SGDLS; CDR2 reads YYNGEE. V shed 6 bases and J shed 5 bases, with 11 bases lying between them. The CDR3 totals 12 residues. CDR3 sequence (DNA): TGTGCCAGCAAGGGGACCAACGAGACCCAGTACTTC. Translated: CASKGTNETQYF.